The present T cell receptor beta chain was sequenced within a study of control samples from healthy donors and cancer patients. This CDR3 is 18 amino acids long. The V gene end was trimmed by 4 bases and the J gene end by 0 bases; junction bases not matched to a gene: 9. The germline gives CDR1 SNHLY, CDR2 FYNNEI. Here immunoSEQ multiplex PCR was the method, and the copy in TCRdb shows in-frame clones only, minus some. The table shows about 140,000 clones, with roughly 94% occurring only once. Source material: blood. This receptor was identified in a man between 35 and 55 years old in good health. The chain carries TRBV2 and TRBJ1-6, with 7 bases lining up with TRBD1. CDR3 amino acids: CASSGSGTASSYNSPLHF. As DNA, the CDR3 is TGTGCCAGCAGTGGCTCAGGGACAGCGAGCTCCTATAATTCACCCCTCCACTTT.